This T cell receptor (beta chain) was retrieved from a study of regulatory T cells in long-lasting Graves disease. Background on the study: Positive TSH receptor antibodies alongside over 5 years of antithyroid drugs were what marked Graves' disease as persistent. Study-wide results and limits: Gene preferences differed: TRBV28, TRBJ1-2, TRBJ2-5 in persistent cases.

Stated time point: persistent/refractory GD, antithyroid drugs over 5 years with positive TRAb. PBMC-derived RNA was used for the TCR library. Patients all came to the study from an endocrinology department in Xi'an, China. Arm-PCR of CDR3 regions with iRepertoire HTBI primers generated TCR beta libraries. TCRdb itself ran the multiplex PCR reads through MiXCR, one entry per CDR3 protein. Of about 470,000 distinct CDR3 sequences detected, about 22% appear once; the ten largest clones hold roughly 6.9%. The germline V and J ends were trimmed by 4 bases and 10 bases, with 14 bases remaining between them. CDR1 and CDR2 from the germline V gene are MDHEN and SYDVKM. The CDR3 has 14 amino acids. This clonotype came up many times. Its antigen remains unknown.

The chain uses TRBV28 and TRBJ1-6; TRBD1 is a possible D gene (6 bases). This receptor was identified in a female donor with Graves disease. The source was peripheral blood mononuclear cells (PBMCs), collected when the disease was refractory, from a patient treated with antithyroid drugs. The CDR3 DNA reads TGTGCCAGCAGTTCTCACAGGGAAGGGTCACCCCTCCACTTT. This encodes CASSSHREGSPLHF.